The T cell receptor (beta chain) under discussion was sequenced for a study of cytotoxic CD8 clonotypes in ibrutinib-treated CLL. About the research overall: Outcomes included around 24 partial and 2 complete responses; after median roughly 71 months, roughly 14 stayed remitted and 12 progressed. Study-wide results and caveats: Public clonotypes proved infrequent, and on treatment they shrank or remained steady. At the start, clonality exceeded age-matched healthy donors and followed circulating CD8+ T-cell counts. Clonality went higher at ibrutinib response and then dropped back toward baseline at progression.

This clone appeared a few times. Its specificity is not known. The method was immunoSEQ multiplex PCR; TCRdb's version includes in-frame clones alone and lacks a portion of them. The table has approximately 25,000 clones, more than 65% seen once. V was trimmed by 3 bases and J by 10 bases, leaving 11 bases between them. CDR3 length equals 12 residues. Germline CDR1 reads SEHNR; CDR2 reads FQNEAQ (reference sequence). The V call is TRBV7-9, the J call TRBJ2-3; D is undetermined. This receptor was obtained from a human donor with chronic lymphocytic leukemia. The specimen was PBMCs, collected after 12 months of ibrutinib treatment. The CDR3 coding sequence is TGTGCCAGCAGCTTGGCGAACCGGGCGCAGTATTTT. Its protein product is CASSLANRAQYF.